This T cell receptor (beta chain) was profiled in a study of ipilimumab plus nivolumab after autologous stem cell transplantation. Comments on this clone: The antigen is undetermined.

General observations from the study: Per the authors, repertoire, Treg and microbiota data justify further study.

Sequenced by immunoSEQ multiplex PCR; TCRdb stores in-frame clones only, minus some. The table includes tens of thousands of clones, 75% to 85% detected once. CDR3 size: 15 residues. The V gene's germline CDR1 is SGHTA and CDR2 FQGNSA. V lost 5 bases to trimming and J lost 0 bases; unmatched junction nucleotides: 4. This specimen consisted of PBMCs, obtained in a trial of ipilimumab plus nivolumab as post-transplant consolidation. This clonotype was obtained from a male donor with diffuse large B-cell lymphoma. V gene TRBV7-2 combines with J gene TRBJ2-5; 9 nucleotides align to TRBD1. Here the CDR3 DNA reads TGTGCCAGCAGCCGGGACAGGGTGTACCAAGAGACCCAGTACTTC. This translates into CASSRDRVYQETQYF. The full variable domain, rest sourced from reference TRBV7-2 and TRBJ2-5, is GAGVSQSPSNKVTEKGKDVELRCDPISGHTALYWYRQSLGQGLEFLIYFQGNSAPDKSGLPSDRFSAERTGGSVSTLTIQRTQQEDSAVYLCASSRDRVYQETQYFGPGTRLLVL.